The T cell receptor beta chain under discussion was sequenced for a study of T cells in Graves' hyperthyroidism and ophthalmopathy. Findings of the study overall: Ophthalmopathy was model-predicted a median about six months pre-onset.

This clonotype has ten or more counts. No antigen is known for it. Researchers amplified the TCR beta CDR3 regions from RNA transcripts. HTBI primers were employed in a first-round RT-PCR of the TCR CDR3. One entry per CDR3 protein, called by TCRdb with MiXCR from the multiplex PCR reads. Here the sample spans 600,000 to 750,000 distinct CDR3 sequences, roughly 17% being singletons. CDR1 is SEHNR, CDR2 FQNEAQ, per germline (reference sequence). The CDR3 sequence is 11 residues long. Trimming left V 4 bases short and J 4 bases short, with 5 bases between. The V and J genes are TRBV7-9 and TRBJ2-7; D remains unclear. The sequencing sample was made of blood. The clonotype was recovered from a middle-aged man with Graves' hyperthyroidism. Written as DNA, the CDR3 is TGTGCCAGCAGCTCTTATTACGAGCAGTACTTC. This gives the protein CASSSYYEQYF.